This TCR beta chain was sequenced during a study of blood T cell repertoires in COVID-19. Turning to the study itself: Both acute and convalescent COVID-19 samples were obtained from the United States, Italy and Spain. In each case, the material was cDNA or gDNA derived from T cells, B-cell-depleted T cells, or PBMCs.

In the original processing: Amplified reference gene primers provided the basis for estimating nucleated cell counts. Libraries were prepared by immunoSEQ multiplex PCR; TCRdb keeps only in-frame clonotypes and omits some of them. V and J calls and clone size are as listed in that table; D and trimming were resolved from the DNA. Altogether 250,000 or so clones are present, roughly 80% being singletons, with the ten largest covering approximately 4.8%. V lost 4 bases to trimming and J lost 8 bases, with 16 bases between them. The CDR3 covers 14 residues. Germline CDR1 is KGHDR and CDR2 is SFDVKD. The source is a woman in her 70s with acute or convalescent COVID-19. The V and J genes are TRBV24-1 and TRBJ1-2, with D perhaps TRBD1 (6 bases). The sample was peripheral blood. CDR3 sequence (DNA): TGTGCCACCAGTGACACCGGGACACTGGGAGGCTACACCTTC. It specifies CATSDTGTLGGYTF.